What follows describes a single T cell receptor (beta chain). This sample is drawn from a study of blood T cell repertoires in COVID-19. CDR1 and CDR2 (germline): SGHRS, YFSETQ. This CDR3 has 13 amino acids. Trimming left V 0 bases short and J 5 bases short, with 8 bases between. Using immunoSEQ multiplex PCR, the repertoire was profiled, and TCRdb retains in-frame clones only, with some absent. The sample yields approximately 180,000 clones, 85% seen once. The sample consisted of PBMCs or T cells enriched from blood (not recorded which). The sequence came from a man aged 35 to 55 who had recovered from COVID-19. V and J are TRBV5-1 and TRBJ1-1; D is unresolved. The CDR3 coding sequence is TGCGCCAGCAGCTTGGACGTACAAACTGAAGCTTTCTTT. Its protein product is CASSLDVQTEAFF.